Shown below are 3 T cell receptor beta chains from a single sample sequenced in a study of cytomegalovirus exposure and HLA in healthy donors. Amplification used 60 Vbeta primers and 13 Jbeta primers. Repertoires were generated with immunoSEQ multiplex PCR, while TCRdb's copy carries only in-frame clones and drops some. The repertoire holds over 130,000 clones, with approximately 79% as singletons. Sequenced material: PBMCs. These TCRs come from a man in his fifties in good health and CMV-seropositive.

This rearrangement joins TRBV6-6 to TRBJ2-5, with 7 bases that match TRBD1. The J call is doubtful: the DNA matches TRBJ2-7 better. Per the germline V gene, CDR1 is MNHNY and CDR2 is SVGAGI (reference sequence). CDR3 size: 15 residues. In DNA form, the CDR3 reads TGTGCCAGCAGTCACCCCGGGACAGTTTCCTACGAGCAGTACTTC. Residues: CASSHPGTVSYEQYF.

This clone was detected only once. J is TRBJ2-3 and V is TRBV7-2; 9 bases are a match to TRBD2. The CDR3 is made up of 15 amino acids. Losses at the gene ends were 5 bases for V and 3 bases for J; bases not matched to a gene: 6. Germline CDR1 SGHTA, CDR2 FQGNSA. This chain's CDR3 is CASSPVAGATDTQYF. The CDR3 DNA is TGTGCCAGCAGCCCTGTAGCGGGAGCGACAGATACGCAGTATTTT.

This clone turned up a few times. This chain uses TRBV2 with TRBJ2-5; D possibly corresponds to TRBD2 (6 bases). The V end lost 6 bases, the J end lost 2 bases, and 13 bases lay between the germline ends. Germline V lookup: CDR1 SNHLY, CDR2 FYNNEI. The CDR3 is made up of 14 amino acids. For the CDR3, the DNA is TGTGCCAGCAGGGATGGGGGGTGGCAAGAGACCCAGTACTTC. It encodes CASRDGGWQETQYF.